The clone carrying this TCR beta chain was recorded many times. This sample is part of a study of blood T cells in healthy people across ages. Through a sample-barcoded 5' primer and a J-beta primer mix, a second PCR was run for roughly 7 to 11 cycles. TCRdb re-called the 5' RACE reads with MiXCR, one entry per CDR3 protein. The sample lists 800,000 to 950,000 distinct CDR3 sequences, 25% to 30% occurring once. A minimum of 6.5 million PBMCs was isolated per sample. V shed 8 bases and J shed 5 bases, with 10 bases lying between them. The CDR3 loop spans 11 amino acids. Germline V gene lookup returns CDR1 MNHEY and CDR2 SVGEGT. The same sample was also studied in work on T cells of mothers and their children.

The sequence was obtained from a woman in her 40s in good health. The chain joins TRBV6-2 or TRBV6-3 to TRBJ2-7; D not resolved. Input material: blood. This CDR3 reads CASFTGNEQYF. DNA of the CDR3: TGTGCCAGCTTCACCGGTAACGAGCAGTACTTC.